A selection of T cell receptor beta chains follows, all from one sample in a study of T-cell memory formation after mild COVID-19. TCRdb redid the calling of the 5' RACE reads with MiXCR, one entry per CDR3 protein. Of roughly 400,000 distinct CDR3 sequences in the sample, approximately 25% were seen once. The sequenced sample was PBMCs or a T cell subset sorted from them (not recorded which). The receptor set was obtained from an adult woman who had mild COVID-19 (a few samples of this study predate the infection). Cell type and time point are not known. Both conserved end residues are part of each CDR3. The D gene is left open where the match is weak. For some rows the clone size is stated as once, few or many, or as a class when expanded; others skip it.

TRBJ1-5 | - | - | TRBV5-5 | TGTGCCAGCAGCTTGGCTACCGGGGATCAGCCCCAGCATTTT | CASSLATGDQPQHF
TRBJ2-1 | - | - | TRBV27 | TGTGCCAGCAGTTACCGGGACACCGCCTACAATGAGCAGTTCTTC | CASSYRDTAYNEQFF
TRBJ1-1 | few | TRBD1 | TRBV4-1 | TGCGCCAGCAGCCAAGATCCAACGGGTAACAGGGGGCAAACTGAAGCTTTCTTT | CASSQDPTGNRGQTEAFF
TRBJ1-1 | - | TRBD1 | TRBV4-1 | TGCGCCAGCAGCCAAGGACGACCGGGACAGGTCGGGCAAGCTTTCTTT | CASSQGRPGQVGQAFF
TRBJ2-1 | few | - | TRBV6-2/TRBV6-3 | TGTGCCAGCAATACCCCTTGGTCCTACAATGAGCAGTTCTTC | CASNTPWSYNEQFF
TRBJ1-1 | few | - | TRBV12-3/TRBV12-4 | TGTGCCAGCAGTTTAAGGGGATCTAACACTGAAGCTTTCTTT | CASSLRGSNTEAFF
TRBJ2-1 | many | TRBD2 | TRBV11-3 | TGTGCCAGCAGCTCCGGACTAGCGGGAGGCAATGAGCAGTTCTTC | CASSSGLAGGNEQFF
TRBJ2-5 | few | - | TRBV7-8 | TGTGCCAGCAGCAAGTCTCGAGTCGCACCCCAAGAGACCCAGTACTTC | CASSKSRVAPQETQYF
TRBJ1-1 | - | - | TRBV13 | TGTGCCAGCAGCTCCCGGTCGGTGAACACTGAAGCTTTCTTT | CASSSRSVNTEAFF
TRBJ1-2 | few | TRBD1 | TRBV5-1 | TGCGCCAGCAGCTCATCCGGGACAGGGAACTATGGCTACACCTTC | CASSSSGTGNYGYTF
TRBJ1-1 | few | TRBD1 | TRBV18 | TGTGCCAGCTCACCACTTGGACAGGGCGACACTGAAGCTTTCTTT | CASSPLGQGDTEAFF
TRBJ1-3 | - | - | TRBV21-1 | TGTGCCAGCAGCCCCCACCTCGGCTCTGGAAACACCATATATTTT | CASSPHLGSGNTIYF
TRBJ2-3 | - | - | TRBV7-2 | TGTGCCAGCAGCTCCCATAGCGCAGATACGCAGTATTTT | CASSSHSADTQYF
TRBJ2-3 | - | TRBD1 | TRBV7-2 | TGTGCCAGCAGCAGGGGGCTTAGCACAGATACGCAGTATTTT | CASSRGLSTDTQYF
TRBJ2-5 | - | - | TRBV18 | TGTGCCAGCTCACCATGGGCAGACCAAGAGACCCAGTACTTC | CASSPWADQETQYF
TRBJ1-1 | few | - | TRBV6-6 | TGTGCCAGCAGTTACCGGGAAGTAGCTTTCTTT | CASSYREVAFF
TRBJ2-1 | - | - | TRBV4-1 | TGCGCCAGCAGCCACGGAGGCAGGGACCAGGATGAGCAGTTCTTC | CASSHGGRDQDEQFF
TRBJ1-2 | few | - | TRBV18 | TGTGCCAGCTCACCAGACAACTACTATGGCTACACCTTC | CASSPDNYYGYTF
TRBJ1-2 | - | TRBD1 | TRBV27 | TGTGCCAGCAGTTGGGACAGGGCCTCCCTCTATGGCTACACCTTC | CASSWDRASLYGYTF
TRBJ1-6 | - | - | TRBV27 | TGTGCCAGCAGGGACCGGGACGGTAATTCACCCCTCCACTTT | CASRDRDGNSPLHF
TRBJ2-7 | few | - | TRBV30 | TGTGCCTGGAGTAGTGGGGTACAACCCTACGAGCAGTACTTC | CAWSSGVQPYEQYF
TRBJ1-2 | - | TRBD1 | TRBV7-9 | TGTGCCAGCAGCTTTGACAGGGGGCCTGGCTACACCTTC | CASSFDRGPGYTF
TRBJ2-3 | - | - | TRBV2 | TGTGCCACCCTAGGGCCTAGCGCAGATACGCAGTATTTT | CATLGPSADTQYF
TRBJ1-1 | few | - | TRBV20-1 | TGCAGTGCTAGATCGAGACTTAACACTGAAGCTTTCTTT | CSARSRLNTEAFF
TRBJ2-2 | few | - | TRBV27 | TGTGCCAGCAGTTTTAACAGCGATGGCACCGGGGAGCTGTTTTTT | CASSFNSDGTGELFF
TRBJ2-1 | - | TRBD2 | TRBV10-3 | TGTGCCATCAGTGCGGGGGGGCTGGCGAATGAGCAGTTCTTC | CAISAGGLANEQFF
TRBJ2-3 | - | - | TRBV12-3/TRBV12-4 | TGTGCCAGCAGTCCCGTGGGGCCAGATACGCAGTATTTT | CASSPVGPDTQYF
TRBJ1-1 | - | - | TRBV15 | TGTGCCACCAGCAGATACCGAGACGGTTATGAAGCTTTCTTT | CATSRYRDGYEAFF
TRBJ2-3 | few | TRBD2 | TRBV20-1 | TGCAGTGCTAACAGCGGGAGCCGTGGCACAGATACGCAGTATTTT | CSANSGSRGTDTQYF
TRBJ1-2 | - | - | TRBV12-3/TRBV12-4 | TGTGCCAGCAGTTTGCCCCCTACGACGAGGCCTAACTATGGCTACACCTTC | CASSLPPTTRPNYGYTF
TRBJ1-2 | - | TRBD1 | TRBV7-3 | TGTGCCAGCAGGGCAGGGGGGGACTATGGCTACACCTTC | CASRAGGDYGYTF
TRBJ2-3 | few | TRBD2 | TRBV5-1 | TGCGCCAGCAGTACGGGACTAACGAGGACCACAGATACGCAGTATTTT | CASSTGLTRTTDTQYF
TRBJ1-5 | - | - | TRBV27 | TGTGCCAGCAGTTTATCTGGGGGGCATCAGCCCCAGCATTTT | CASSLSGGHQPQHF
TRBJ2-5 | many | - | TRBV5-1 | TGTGCCAGCAGTTTCGAGGAGACCCAGTACTTC | CASSFEETQYF
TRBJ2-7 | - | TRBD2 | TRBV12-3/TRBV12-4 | TGTGCCAGTGTGACTAGCGGCTCCTACGAGCAGTACTTC | CASVTSGSYEQYF
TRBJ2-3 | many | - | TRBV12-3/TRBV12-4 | TGTGCCAGCACCCAAGGAGCGGCTTACACAGATACGCAGTATTTT | CASTQGAAYTDTQYF
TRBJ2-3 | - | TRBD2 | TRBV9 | TGTGCCAGCAGCGGAGTAGCGGGGTACACAGATACGCAGTATTTT | CASSGVAGYTDTQYF
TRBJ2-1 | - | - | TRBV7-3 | TGTGCCAGCAGCTTATTAAATTCGAATGAGCAGTTCTTC | CASSLLNSNEQFF
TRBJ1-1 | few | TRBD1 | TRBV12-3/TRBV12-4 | TGTGCCAGCAGTCCCTTACTCGGACAGGGAAACACTGAAGCTTTCTTT | CASSPLLGQGNTEAFF
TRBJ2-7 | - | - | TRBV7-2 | TGTGCCAGCAGCTTAGACAGGGTCGCGTACTTC | CASSLDRVAYF
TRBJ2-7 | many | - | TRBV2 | TGTGCCAGCAGTTCAGGTCGAGCAGCCAGCTCCTACGAGCAGTACTTC | CASSSGRAASSYEQYF
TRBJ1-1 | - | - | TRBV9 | TGTGCCAGCAGCCCCAGGGAGGGTGAAGCTTTCTTT | CASSPREGEAFF
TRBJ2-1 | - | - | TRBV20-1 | TGCAGTGCCATCGATGTGTTGGGGCAGTTCTTC | CSAIDVLGQFF
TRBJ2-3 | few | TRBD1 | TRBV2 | TGTGCCAGCAGGAGACAGGGTGGCACAGATACGCAGTATTTT | CASRRQGGTDTQYF
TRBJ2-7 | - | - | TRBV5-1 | TGCGCCAGCAGATATGGGGGGGCGTACGAGCAGTACTTC | CASRYGGAYEQYF
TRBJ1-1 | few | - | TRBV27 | TGTGCCAGCAGCGCCGGGGTACAGGGTGAAGCTTTCTTT | CASSAGVQGEAFF
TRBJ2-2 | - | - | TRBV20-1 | TGCAGTGCTAGAGAAGGACAAGCGAACACCGGGGAGCTGTTTTTT | CSAREGQANTGELFF
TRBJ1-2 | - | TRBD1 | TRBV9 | TGTGCCAGCAGCGCAAGGACAGGGCTTAACTATGGCTACACCTTC | CASSARTGLNYGYTF
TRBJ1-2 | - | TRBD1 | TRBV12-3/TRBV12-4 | TGTGCCAGCAGCTCGAGAGACAGGGGTGGCTATGGCTACACCTTC | CASSSRDRGGYGYTF
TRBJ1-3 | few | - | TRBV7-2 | TGTGCCAGCAGCTTCAACGCCCCAAACTCTGGAAACACCATATATTTT | CASSFNAPNSGNTIYF
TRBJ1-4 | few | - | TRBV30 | TGTGCCTGGAGTATTCGTGAAAAACTGTTTTTT | CAWSIREKLFF
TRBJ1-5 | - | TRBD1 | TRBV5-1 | TGCGCCAGCAGCTTAGGGACAGTTAGCAATCAGCCCCAGCATTTT | CASSLGTVSNQPQHF
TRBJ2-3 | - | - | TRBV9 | TGTGCCAGCAGCGTAGCTCAGGGTTCAAGCACAGATACGCAGTATTTT | CASSVAQGSSTDTQYF
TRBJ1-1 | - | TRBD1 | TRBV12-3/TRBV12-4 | TGTGCCAGCAGTCCGGGACAGGGGTACACTGAAGCTTTCTTT | CASSPGQGYTEAFF
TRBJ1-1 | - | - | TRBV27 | TGTGCCAGCAGTTTATTCCCAGGGGCGGGCCCTGAAGCTTTCTTT | CASSLFPGAGPEAFF
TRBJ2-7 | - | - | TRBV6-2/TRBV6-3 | TGTGCCAGCAGTTACCAGACTGCCACCTACGAGCAGTACTTC | CASSYQTATYEQYF
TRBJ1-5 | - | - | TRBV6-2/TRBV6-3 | TGTGCCAGCAGTACGGGCCCCACAGCGAACCCTCAGCCCCAGCATTTT | CASSTGPTANPQPQHF
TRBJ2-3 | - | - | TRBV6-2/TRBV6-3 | TGTGCCAGCAGTTACTCAGGGGGCGGGGCAGATACGCAGTATTTT | CASSYSGGGADTQYF
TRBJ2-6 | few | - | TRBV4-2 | TGTGCCAGCAGCCAAGACAGGCGTGCTGGGGCCAACGTCCTGACTTTC | CASSQDRRAGANVLTF
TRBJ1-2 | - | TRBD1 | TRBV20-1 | TGCAGTGCTAGAGAACAGGGGAGGACGGAGGATGGCTACACCTTC | CSAREQGRTEDGYTF